A single count supports the clone carrying this TCR beta chain. The target antigen is unknown. This specimen belongs to a study of a mutant IDH1 vaccine in newly diagnosed glioma. Findings and limits, study-wide: Across multiple MHC alleles, almost 95% of patients had vaccine-induced responses.

Germline V gives CDR1 SGHNT, CDR2 YENEEA. The length of the CDR3 is 15 residues. Trimming stripped 5 bases from V and 7 bases from J, with 18 bases between. Time point specified: baseline, week 1 (first vaccination visit). The sample's treatment: pre-vaccination baseline after standard-of-care therapy. Sequenced by immunoSEQ multiplex PCR; TCRdb stores in-frame clones only, minus some. The table includes about 66,000 clones, 80% to 90% detected once. This specimen consisted of PBMCs, obtained from a glioma patient treated with radiotherapy, temozolomide or both. The chain joins TRBV11-3 to TRBJ2-1; D is perhaps TRBD2 (6 bases). This receptor was identified in a man aged 30 to 39 with glioma. CDR3 DNA sequence: TGTGCCAGCAGCAAAGGGACTGCCGAAAGGAATGAGCAGTTCTTC. It encodes CASSKGTAERNEQFF.